This entry lists 18 T cell receptor beta chains sequenced from one sample in a study of T cell changes during pregnancy in multiple sclerosis (dated by TCRdb to the late 2010s). The library was prepared using the immunoSEQ multiplex PCR assay. Sourced from immuneACCESS, this table was stored by TCRdb with only in-frame sequences that have V and J called. A share of the clones is absent; for the studies checked, an unresolved V gene accounts for under half, and the remainder has no known explanation. Here the sample has approximately 60,000 clones; 90% occur a single time. 5.5% to 7% of the sample is held by the ten biggest clonotypes. The source was peripheral blood, collected in the third trimester of pregnancy. These receptors were collected from a female donor in good health, enrolled as a control in a pregnancy study.

This clone is a singleton in its sample. The chain recombines TRBV5-1 with TRBJ2-5; 8 bases match TRBD2. The germline gives CDR1 SGHRS, CDR2 YFSETQ. This CDR3 comprises 14 residues. V shed 4 bases, J shed 5 bases, and the junction held 7 bases outside the gene matches. This CDR3 is CASSNGLAQETQYF. CDR3 nucleotides: TGCGCCAGCAGCAATGGACTAGCTCAGGAGACCCAGTACTTC.

This clone appeared a single time. The J gene is TRBJ1-2, the V gene TRBV6-1; TRBD1 is a possible D gene (6 bases). The CDR3 extends over 14 amino acids. Germline CDR1 is MNHNS and CDR2 is SASEGT. V was clipped by 1 base and J by 7 bases, with 13 bases between them. CDR3 coding DNA: TGTGCCAGCAGTGAAGGGTCGGGGGGCCGTGGCTACACCTTC. Protein: CASSEGSGGRGYTF.

The chain combines TRBV30 with TRBJ2-5; D is possibly TRBD2 (5 bases). The V gene lost 0 bases and the J gene lost 13 bases, with 15 bases spanning the gap. Per the germline V gene, CDR1 is GTSNPN and CDR2 is SVGIG (reference sequence). CDR3 size: 12 residues. DNA of the CDR3: TGTGCCTGGAGTGTACCGGGGTCCATGGGGTACTTC. Amino acid sequence: CAWSVPGSMGYF.

The rearrangement joins TRBV29-1 to TRBJ1-2; no definite D call. The germline V gene encodes CDR1 SQVTM and CDR2 ANQGSEA. V gave up 1 base and J gave up 1 base, with 7 bases separating them. This CDR3 has 13 amino acids. CDR3 in DNA: TGCAGCGTTGAAGGAGGGATTAACTATGGCTACACCTTC. Residues: CSVEGGINYGYTF.

This clone showed up just once. The rearrangement joins TRBV6-5 to TRBJ2-2; D may be TRBD2 (5 bases). The CDR3 is made up of 13 amino acids. V was cut by 0 bases and J by 6 bases, with 5 bases left in between. Germline CDR1 MNHEY, CDR2 SVGAGI. The CDR3 loop reads CASSYSRAGELFF. The CDR3 DNA reads TGTGCCAGCAGTTACTCGAGGGCCGGGGAGCTGTTTTTT.

The J gene is TRBJ1-4, the V gene TRBV7-2; D is undetermined. Germline values: CDR1 SGHTA, CDR2 FQGNSA. CDR3 length: 14 amino acids. Trimming took off 2 bases at V and 8 bases at J, with 12 bases between the two ends. This CDR3 reads CASSLRVQKEKLFF. CDR3 DNA sequence: TGTGCCAGCAGCTTACGCGTACAGAAAGAAAAACTGTTTTTT.

This chain connects TRBV19 to TRBJ2-6; the D gene is possibly TRBD1 (5 bases). Trimming shortened V by 7 bases and J by 0 bases, and 10 bases separated the two germline ends. Germline V gene lookup returns CDR1 LNHDA and CDR2 SQIVND (reference sequence). The CDR3 runs 15 residues. The CDR3 DNA follows: TGTGCCAGTATCGGTGACAGCTCTGGGGCCAACGTCCTGACTTTC. As protein: CASIGDSSGANVLTF.

The sample holds one count of this clone. The rearrangement links TRBV7-9 to TRBJ2-1, with 7 bases fitting TRBD2. V trimming: 3 bases; J trimming: 9 bases; junction bases outside the gene matches: 5. CDR3 length equals 13 residues. The germline V gene encodes CDR1 SEHNR and CDR2 FQNEAQ (reference sequence). The CDR3: CASSFGTTAEQFF. CDR3 DNA sequence: TGTGCCAGCAGCTTCGGGACTACTGCTGAGCAGTTCTTC.

This sequence joins TRBV11-3 and TRBJ2-7; 14 nucleotides align to TRBD2. The CDR3 totals 16 residues. Germline assignment: CDR1 SGHNT and CDR2 YENEEA. The trim removed 5 bases at V and 4 bases at J, leaving 7 bases unmatched. CDR3 sequence: CASSRGLAGGRYEQYF. CDR3 sequence (DNA): TGTGCCAGCAGCCGAGGACTAGCGGGGGGCAGGTACGAGCAGTACTTC.

The chain combines TRBV18 with TRBJ1-5, with D unclear. V was shortened by 6 bases and J by 1 base, with 7 bases between the two germline ends. This CDR3 is 13 amino acids long. Germline V CDR1 and CDR2: KGHSH, LQKENI. CDR3 residues: CASSPGSNQPQHF. The CDR3 coding sequence is TGTGCCAGCTCCCCGGGGAGCAATCAGCCCCAGCATTTT. Filled out from reference TRBV18 and TRBJ1-5, the complete variable domain reads NAGVMQNPRHLVRRRGQEARLRCSPMKGHSHVYWYRQLPEEGLKFMVYLQKENIIDESGMPKERFSAEFPKEGPSILRIQQVVRGDSAAYFCASSPGSNQPQHFGDGTRLSIL.

V is TRBV6-1 and J is TRBJ2-7; the D gene is possibly TRBD1 (8 bases). The CDR3 has 15 amino acids. Germline CDR1 and CDR2: MNHNS and SASEGT. Trimming removed 4 bases at V and 3 bases at J, with 16 bases between. Here the CDR3 DNA reads TGTGCCAGCAGTGGACTACAGGGGGGGCACTACGAGCAGTACTTC. Protein product: CASSGLQGGHYEQYF.

This clone was recorded only once. The chain carries TRBV29-1 and TRBJ2-7, with D perhaps TRBD2 (6 bases). Trimming shortened V by 6 bases and J by 1 base, and 16 bases separated the two germline ends. Germline V gene sequence: CDR1 SQVTM, CDR2 ANQGSEA. CDR3 size: 14 residues. As DNA, the CDR3 is TGCAGCGTCCTTGGCGGGGACTTTTCCTACGAGCAGTACTTC. This encodes CSVLGGDFSYEQYF.

The J gene is TRBJ1-6, the V gene TRBV6-5; TRBD1 matches 7 bases. From germline, CDR1 is MNHEY and CDR2 SVGAGI. The J segment lost 7 bases and the V segment lost 7 bases, leaving 7 bases of the junction unmatched. The CDR3 runs 14 residues. This CDR3 reads CASTRQGGNSPLHF. The DNA of the CDR3 is TGTGCCAGCACCAGACAGGGCGGGAATTCACCCCTCCACTTT.

V gene TRBV4-2 combines with J gene TRBJ1-2; TRBD1 matches at 8 bases. Per germline, CDR1 LGHNA and CDR2 YNFKEQ. This CDR3 has 13 amino acids. J lost 5 bases, V lost 6 bases, and 5 bases had no gene match. Here the CDR3 DNA reads TGTGCCAGCAGTGGACAGGGAGGATATGGCTACACCTTC. It codes for CASSGQGGYGYTF.

The CDR3 loop reads CASSSDRGDTEAFF. The CDR3 coding sequence is TGCGCCAGCAGCTCCGACAGGGGGGACACTGAAGCTTTCTTT. This chain links TRBV5-1 with TRBJ1-1; 9 bases align to TRBD1. From germline, CDR1 is SGHRS and CDR2 YFSETQ. The CDR3 has 14 residues. J was trimmed by 3 bases and V by 3 bases; bases with no gene match: 3.

This clone has a single count. The rearrangement joins TRBV4-2 to TRBJ2-1; the D gene is possibly TRBD1 (5 bases). The CDR3 is 14 amino acids. Between the trimmed V and J ends, which lost 0 bases and 6 bases, there was a span of 9 bases. CDR1 and CDR2 from the germline V gene are LGHNA and YNFKEQ. The CDR3 spells CASSQEGPTNEQFF. CDR3 nucleotide sequence: TGTGCCAGCAGCCAAGAGGGGCCGACCAATGAGCAGTTCTTC.

In DNA form, the CDR3 reads TGTGCCAGCGGCGGCGGCAGCTCCTACGAGCAGTACTTC. Residues: CASGGGSSYEQYF. The chain joins TRBV27 to TRBJ2-7; no clear D. Germline V lookup: CDR1 MNHEY, CDR2 SMNVEV (reference sequence). V was cut by 8 bases and J by 0 bases, with 11 bases left in between. The CDR3 length is 13 residues.

This chain connects TRBV11-3 to TRBJ2-5; TRBD2 matches at 8 bases. The length of the CDR3 is 16 residues. Trimming took 5 bases from V and 1 from J; bases not matched to a gene: 9. Germline V gives CDR1 SGHNT, CDR2 YENEEA. The CDR3 spells CASSPHGGGLQETQYF. The CDR3 DNA sequence: TGTGCCAGCAGCCCCCACGGCGGGGGGCTCCAAGAGACCCAGTACTTC. Drawing the rest from reference TRBV11-3 and TRBJ2-5, the complete variable domain is EAGVVQSPRYKIIEKKQPVAFWCNPISGHNTLYWYLQNLGQGPELLIRYENEEAVDDSQLPKDRFSAERLKGVDSTLKIQPAELGDSAVYLCASSPHGGGLQETQYFGPGTRLLVL.